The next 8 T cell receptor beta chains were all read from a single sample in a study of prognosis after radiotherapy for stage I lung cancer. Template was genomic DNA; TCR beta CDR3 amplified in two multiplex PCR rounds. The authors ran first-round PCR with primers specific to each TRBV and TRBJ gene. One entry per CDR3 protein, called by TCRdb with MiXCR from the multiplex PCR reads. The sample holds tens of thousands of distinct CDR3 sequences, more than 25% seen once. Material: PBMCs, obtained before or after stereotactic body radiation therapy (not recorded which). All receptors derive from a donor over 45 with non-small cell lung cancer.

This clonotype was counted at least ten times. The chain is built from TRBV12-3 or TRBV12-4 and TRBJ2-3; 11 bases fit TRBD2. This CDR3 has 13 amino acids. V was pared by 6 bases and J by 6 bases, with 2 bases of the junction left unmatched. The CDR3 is CASRSSGGDTQYF. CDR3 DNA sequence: TGTGCCAGCAGATCTAGCGGGGGGGATACGCAGTATTTT.

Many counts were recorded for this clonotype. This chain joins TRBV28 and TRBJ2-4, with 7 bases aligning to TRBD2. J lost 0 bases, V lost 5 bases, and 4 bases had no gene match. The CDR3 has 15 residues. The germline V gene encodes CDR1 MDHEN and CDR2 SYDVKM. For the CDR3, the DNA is TGTGCCAGCAGTGTGACTAGCCTAGCCAAAAACATTCAGTACTTC. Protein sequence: CASSVTSLAKNIQYF.

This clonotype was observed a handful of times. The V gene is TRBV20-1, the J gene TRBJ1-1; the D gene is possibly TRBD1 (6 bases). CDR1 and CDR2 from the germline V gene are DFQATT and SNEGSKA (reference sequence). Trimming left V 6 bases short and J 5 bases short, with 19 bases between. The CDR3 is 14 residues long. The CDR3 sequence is CSANSGGRDTEAFF. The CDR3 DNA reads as TGCAGTGCCAACAGTGGGGGGCGGGATACTGAAGCTTTCTTT.

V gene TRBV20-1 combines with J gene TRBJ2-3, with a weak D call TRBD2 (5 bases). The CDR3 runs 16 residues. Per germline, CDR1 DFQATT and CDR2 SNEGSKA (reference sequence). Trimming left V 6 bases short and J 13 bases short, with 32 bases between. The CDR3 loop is CSAKRGPDPSTDKKYF. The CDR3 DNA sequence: TGCAGTGCGAAAAGAGGTCCGGACCCTAGCACAGATAAGAAGTATTTT.

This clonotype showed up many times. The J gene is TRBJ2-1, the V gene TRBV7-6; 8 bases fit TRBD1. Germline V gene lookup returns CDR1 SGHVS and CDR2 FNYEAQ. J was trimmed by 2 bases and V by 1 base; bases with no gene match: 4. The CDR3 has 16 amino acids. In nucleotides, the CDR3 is TGTGCCAGCAGCTTAGTTGGGACAGGCACCTACAATGAGCAGTTCTTC. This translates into CASSLVGTGTYNEQFF.

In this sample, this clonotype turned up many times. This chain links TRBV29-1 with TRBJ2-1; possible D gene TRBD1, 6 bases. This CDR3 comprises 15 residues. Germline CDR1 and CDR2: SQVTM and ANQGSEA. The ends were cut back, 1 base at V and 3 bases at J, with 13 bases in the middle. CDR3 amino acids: CSVEGTGTNYNEQFF. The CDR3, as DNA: TGCAGCGTTGAAGGGACCGGGACAAACTACAATGAGCAGTTCTTC.

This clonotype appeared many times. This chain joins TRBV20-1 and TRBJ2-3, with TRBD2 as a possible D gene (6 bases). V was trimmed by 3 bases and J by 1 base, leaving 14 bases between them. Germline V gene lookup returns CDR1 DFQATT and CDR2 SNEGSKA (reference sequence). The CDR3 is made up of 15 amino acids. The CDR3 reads CSASPLSSGTDTQYF. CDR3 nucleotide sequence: TGCAGTGCTAGTCCCCTGTCTAGCGGCACAGATACGCAGTATTTT.

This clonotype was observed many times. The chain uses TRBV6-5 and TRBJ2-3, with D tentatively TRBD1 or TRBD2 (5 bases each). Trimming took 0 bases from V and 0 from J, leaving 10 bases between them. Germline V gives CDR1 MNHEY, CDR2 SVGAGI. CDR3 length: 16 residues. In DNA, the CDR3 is TGTGCCAGCAGTTACTCCACTAGGGGTAGCACAGATACGCAGTATTTT. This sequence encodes CASSYSTRGSTDTQYF.